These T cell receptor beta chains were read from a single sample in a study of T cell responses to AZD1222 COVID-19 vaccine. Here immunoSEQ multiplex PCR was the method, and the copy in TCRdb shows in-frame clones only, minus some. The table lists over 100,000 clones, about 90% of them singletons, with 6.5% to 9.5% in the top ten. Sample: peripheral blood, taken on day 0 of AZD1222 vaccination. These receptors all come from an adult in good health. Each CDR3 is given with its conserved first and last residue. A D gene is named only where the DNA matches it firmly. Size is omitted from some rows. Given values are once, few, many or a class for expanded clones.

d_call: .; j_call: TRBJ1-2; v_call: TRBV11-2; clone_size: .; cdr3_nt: TGTGCCAGCAGCCCCGCTAACTATGGCTACACCTTC; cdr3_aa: CASSPANYGYTF
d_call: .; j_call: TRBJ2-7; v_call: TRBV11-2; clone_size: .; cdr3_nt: TGTGCCAGCAGCTTAGTGGCACGAGCCTACGAGCAGTACTTC; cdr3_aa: CASSLVARAYEQYF
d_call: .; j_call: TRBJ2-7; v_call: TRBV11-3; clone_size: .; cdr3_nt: TGTGCCAGCAGCTTTAAGAGAGACGGCGAGCAGTACTTC; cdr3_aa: CASSFKRDGEQYF
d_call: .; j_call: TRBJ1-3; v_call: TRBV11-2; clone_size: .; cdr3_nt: TGTGCCAGCAGCTTTAGTAGGAGGGCTGGAAACACCATATATTTT; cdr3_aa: CASSFSRRAGNTIYF
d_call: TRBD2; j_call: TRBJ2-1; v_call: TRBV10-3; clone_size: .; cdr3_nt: TGTGCCATCAGTGAGTCTCCGGGACTAGCGGGAGTTAATGAGCAGTTCTTC; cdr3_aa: CAISESPGLAGVNEQFF
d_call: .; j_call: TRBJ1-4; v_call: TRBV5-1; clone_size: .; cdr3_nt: TGCGCCAGCAGCAGCGGGACCCTTGGACCTAATGAAAAACTGTTTTTT; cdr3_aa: CASSSGTLGPNEKLFF
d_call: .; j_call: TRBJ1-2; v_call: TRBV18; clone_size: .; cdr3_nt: TGTGCCAGCTCACCCGGGGGGGGCTACACCTTC; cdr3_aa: CASSPGGGYTF
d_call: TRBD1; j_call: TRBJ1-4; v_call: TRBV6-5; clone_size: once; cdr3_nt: TGTGCCAGCAGTCCGGACAGGGGGTTAGAAAAACTGTTTTTT; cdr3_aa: CASSPDRGLEKLFF
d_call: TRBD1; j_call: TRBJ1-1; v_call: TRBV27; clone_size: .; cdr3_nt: TGTGCCAGCAGTACGGGACAGGGGAGAGAAGCTTTCTTT; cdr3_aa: CASSTGQGREAFF
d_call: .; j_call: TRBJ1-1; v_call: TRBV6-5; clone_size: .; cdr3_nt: TGTGCCAGCAGTCGACAGCTTAACACTGAAGCTTTCTTT; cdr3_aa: CASSRQLNTEAFF
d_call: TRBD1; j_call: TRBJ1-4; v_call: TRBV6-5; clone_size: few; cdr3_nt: TGTGCCAGCAGGCCCCGGACAGGTGGTGAAAAACTGTTTTTT; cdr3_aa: CASRPRTGGEKLFF
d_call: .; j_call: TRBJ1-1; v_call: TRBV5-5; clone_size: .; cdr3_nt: TGTGCCAGCAGCTTGGACAGGGTGGAATATAATGAAGCTTTCTTT; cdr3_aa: CASSLDRVEYNEAFF
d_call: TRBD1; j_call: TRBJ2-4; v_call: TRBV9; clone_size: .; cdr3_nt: TGTGCCAGCAGCGCGGGACAGTTGAGAAGCGACATTCAGTACTTC; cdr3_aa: CASSAGQLRSDIQYF
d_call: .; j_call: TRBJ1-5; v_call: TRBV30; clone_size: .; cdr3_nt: TGTGCCTGGAGTCTTTCGGCCTTAGGAAATCAGCCCCAGCATTTT; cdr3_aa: CAWSLSALGNQPQHF
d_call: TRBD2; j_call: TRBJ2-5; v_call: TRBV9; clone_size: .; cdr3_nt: TGTGCCAGCAGCACTTGGACGGGAGGAGAGACCCAGTACTTC; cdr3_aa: CASSTWTGGETQYF
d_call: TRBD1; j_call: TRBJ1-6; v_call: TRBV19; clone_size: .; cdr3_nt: TGTGCCAGTAGTTTGGACAGGGGGGGTTCACCCCTCCACTTT; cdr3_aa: CASSLDRGGSPLHF
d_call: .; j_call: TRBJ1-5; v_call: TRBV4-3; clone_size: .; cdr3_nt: TGCGCCAGCAGCCAGGCCACAGGGTTCAATCAGCCCCAGCATTTT; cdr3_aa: CASSQATGFNQPQHF
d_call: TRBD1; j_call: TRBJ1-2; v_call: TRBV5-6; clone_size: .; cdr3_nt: TGTGCCAGCAGCTTAGACTTTGGACAGGGGCCATATGGCTACACCTTC; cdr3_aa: CASSLDFGQGPYGYTF
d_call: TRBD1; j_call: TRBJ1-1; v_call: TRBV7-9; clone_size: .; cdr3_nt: TGTGCCAGCAGCTTACTGGACAGGGAGATAAAGAACACTGAAGCTTTCTTT; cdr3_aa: CASSLLDREIKNTEAFF
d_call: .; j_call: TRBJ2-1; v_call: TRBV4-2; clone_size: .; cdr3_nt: TGTGCCAGCAGCCGCCCTACGGGGCCAAATGAGCAGTTCTTC; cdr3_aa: CASSRPTGPNEQFF
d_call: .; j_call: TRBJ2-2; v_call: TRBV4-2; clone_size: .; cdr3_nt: TGTGCCAGCAGCCAAGATGGCGTGATTGCCGGGGAGCTGTTTTTT; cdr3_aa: CASSQDGVIAGELFF
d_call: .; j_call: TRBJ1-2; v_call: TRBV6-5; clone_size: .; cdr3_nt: TGTGCCAGCAGGACTATACAGGGAAGGGCTAACGGCTACACCTTC; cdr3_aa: CASRTIQGRANGYTF
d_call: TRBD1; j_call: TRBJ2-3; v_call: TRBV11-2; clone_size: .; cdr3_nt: TGTGCCAGCAGCCCCTCCGGGACAGGGTTCACAGATACGCAGTATTTT; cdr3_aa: CASSPSGTGFTDTQYF
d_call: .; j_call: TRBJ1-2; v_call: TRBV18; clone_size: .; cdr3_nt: TGTGCCAGCTCACCAATCGGGGGAGGCTACACCTTC; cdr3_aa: CASSPIGGGYTF
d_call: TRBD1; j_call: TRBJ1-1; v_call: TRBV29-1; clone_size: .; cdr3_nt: TGCAGCGGGGGGAGACAGGGTGAAGGAGCTTTCTTT; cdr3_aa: CSGGRQGEGAFF
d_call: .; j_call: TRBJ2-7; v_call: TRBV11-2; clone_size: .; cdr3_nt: TGTGCCAGCAGAGACTCATGGGGGCCCACCTACGAGCAGTACTTC; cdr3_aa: CASRDSWGPTYEQYF
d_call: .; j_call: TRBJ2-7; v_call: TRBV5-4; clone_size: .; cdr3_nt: TGTGCCAGCAGCTTGGATGGGGGCCATGCCTACGAGCAGTACTTC; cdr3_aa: CASSLDGGHAYEQYF
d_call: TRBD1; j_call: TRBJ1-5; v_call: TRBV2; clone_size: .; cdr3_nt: TGTGCCAGCAGGCAAGACCGGGACAGGGTCAATCAGCCCCAGCATTTT; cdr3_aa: CASRQDRDRVNQPQHF
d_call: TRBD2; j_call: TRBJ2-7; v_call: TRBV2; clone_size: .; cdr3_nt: TGTGCCAGCAGTGGGGAGAGCGGGGTGGGTACTGAGCAGTACTTC; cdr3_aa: CASSGESGVGTEQYF
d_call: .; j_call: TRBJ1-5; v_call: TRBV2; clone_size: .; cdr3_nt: TGTGCCAGCGGCGTTCCCGATCAGCCCCAGCATTTT; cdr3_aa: CASGVPDQPQHF
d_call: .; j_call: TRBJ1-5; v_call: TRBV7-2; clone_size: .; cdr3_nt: TGTGCCAGCAGCTTACTCCAGGGGTTCAGTCAGCCCCAGCATTTT; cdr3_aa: CASSLLQGFSQPQHF
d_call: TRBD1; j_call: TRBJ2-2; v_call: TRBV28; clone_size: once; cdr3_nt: TGTGCCAGCAGTCGACAGGGGGCAGGTTGGACCGGGGAGCTGTTTTTT; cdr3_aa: CASSRQGAGWTGELFF
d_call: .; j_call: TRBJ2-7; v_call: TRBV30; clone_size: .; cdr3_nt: TGTGCCTGGAGTCGGGCAGGTGCCTACGAGCAGTACTTC; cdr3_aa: CAWSRAGAYEQYF
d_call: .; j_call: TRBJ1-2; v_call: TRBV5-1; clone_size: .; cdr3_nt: TGCGCCAGCACCTCAGGGGAAGCTAACTATGGCTACACCTTC; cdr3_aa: CASTSGEANYGYTF
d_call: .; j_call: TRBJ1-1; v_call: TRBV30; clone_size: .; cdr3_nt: TGTGCCTGGAGTCGGCAGAGAAACACTGAAGCTTTCTTT; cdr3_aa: CAWSRQRNTEAFF
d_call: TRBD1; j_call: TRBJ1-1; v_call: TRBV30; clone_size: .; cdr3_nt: TGTGCCTGGAGTATTCAGGGGGCCACTGAAGCTTTCTTT; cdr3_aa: CAWSIQGATEAFF
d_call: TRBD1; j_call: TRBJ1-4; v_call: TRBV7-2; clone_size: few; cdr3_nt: TGTGCCAGCAGCAGACAGGGGGCAACTAATGAAAAACTGTTTTTT; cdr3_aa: CASSRQGATNEKLFF
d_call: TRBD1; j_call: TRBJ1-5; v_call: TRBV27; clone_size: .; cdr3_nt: TGTGCCACAGCAGGGGGGTGGGGTGGCAATCAGCCCCAGCATTTT; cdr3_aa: CATAGGWGGNQPQHF
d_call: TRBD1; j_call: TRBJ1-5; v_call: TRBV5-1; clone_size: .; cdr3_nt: TGCGCCAGCAGCCCCGGGACAGGGGGCCTCGGGCAGCCCCAGCATTTT; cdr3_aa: CASSPGTGGLGQPQHF
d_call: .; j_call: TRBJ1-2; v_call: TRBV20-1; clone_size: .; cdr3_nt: TGCAGTGCTAGTCCCTCCTATCCTAACTATGGCTACACCTTC; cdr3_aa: CSASPSYPNYGYTF